This is a list of T cell receptor beta chains from one sample in a study of blood T cell repertoires in COVID-19. This table comes from immunoSEQ multiplex PCR, and its TCRdb copy is limited to in-frame clones, with some not included. The sample holds 410,000 or so clones, 70% to 90% seen once. Sequenced sample: peripheral blood. These receptors were obtained from a woman aged 25 to 39 with active or convalescent COVID-19. The CDR3 runs from the conserved cysteine through the conserved F or W. Expanded clones are given a class, and other clones once, few, many or no size at all.

J,size,V,CDR3
TRBJ2-7,.,TRBV28,CASSNPGSYEQYF
TRBJ2-1,.,TRBV4-2,CASSQSDEQFF
TRBJ2-2,.,TRBV19,CASTPGLVIPGELFF
TRBJ1-6,few,TRBV27,CASKPQGVELALHF
TRBJ1-1,few,TRBV14,CASSHMSTGGTEAFF
TRBJ2-2,.,TRBV5-1,CASSPGLAGELFF
TRBJ1-5,.,TRBV19,CASSTRTDSNQPQHF
TRBJ2-2,.,TRBV5-6,CASSLGGAGELFF
TRBJ2-7,.,TRBV6-6,CASSTGQGAVGEQYF
TRBJ1-5,many,TRBV5-1,CASSPGQGNQPQHF
TRBJ1-1,.,TRBV5-5,CASSLGGLLFF
TRBJ2-3,.,TRBV29-1,CSVTLESTDTQYF
TRBJ2-5,.,TRBV9,CASSVGRAQETQYF
TRBJ2-5,.,TRBV3-1/TRBV3-2,CASSQEAGVQTQYF
TRBJ2-4,.,TRBV4-1,CASSQVSDIQYF
TRBJ2-1,.,TRBV27,CASSKGTSGAYNEQFF
TRBJ1-1,.,TRBV5-4,CASSIGGRAEAFF
TRBJ1-3,.,TRBV7-2,CASSLYGNGNTIYF
TRBJ2-5,.,TRBV6-5,CASSLDRQETQYF
TRBJ2-2,once,TRBV19,CASSKNGLAGGGGELFF
TRBJ2-3,.,TRBV3-1/TRBV3-2,CASSHQIGSTDTQYF
TRBJ2-3,.,TRBV4-2,CASSQDRSTDTQYF
TRBJ1-6,.,TRBV6-6,CASTSGNRAGSPLHF
TRBJ2-2,.,TRBV14,CASSQQGGSTGELFF
TRBJ2-3,many,TRBV27,CASTGLAGPDTQYF
TRBJ2-1,.,TRBV5-6,CASSYSTSREHNEQFF
TRBJ2-3,.,TRBV5-4,CASSLQRGGRSTDTQYF
TRBJ2-7,.,TRBV5-6,CASSLRARGYFDEQYF
TRBJ2-7,.,TRBV12-2,CASRLGEGTSGSSYEQYF
TRBJ2-7,.,TRBV3-1/TRBV3-2,CASSQDPGQGVHEQYF
TRBJ2-7,once,TRBV5-6,CASAFTTSEVYF
TRBJ1-1,.,TRBV7-8,CASSPGETEAFF
TRBJ2-1,.,TRBV30,CAWSVRGMEYNEQFF
TRBJ2-5,.,TRBV14,CASSHLSGKETQYF
TRBJ1-1,.,TRBV7-2,CASSSYDRNTEAFF
TRBJ2-7,once,TRBV7-9,CASSLEGQAIATEQYF
TRBJ1-1,.,TRBV18,CASSPIWGGNTEAFF
TRBJ1-3,.,TRBV30,CAWRQTGGYGNTIYF
TRBJ1-1,.,TRBV27,CASSYLGVSTEAFF
TRBJ1-1,.,TRBV9,CASSVGTGYMNTEAFF
TRBJ1-3,.,TRBV6-1,CASSELAGGNTIYF
TRBJ2-2,.,TRBV24-1,CATSAGTGGNTGELFF
TRBJ1-1,.,TRBV19,CASSTGATEAFF
TRBJ2-5,.,TRBV7-2,CASSLGRETQYF
TRBJ2-1,.,TRBV7-9,CASSPSILREPYNEQFF
TRBJ1-3,.,TRBV18,CASSPQGEHSGNTIYF
TRBJ1-2,.,TRBV27,CASSSVPGTVYDYTF
TRBJ1-2,.,TRBV30,CAWSRLGATGYTF
TRBJ1-2,few,TRBV5-1,CASSELTGQGVSGYTF
TRBJ2-7,few,TRBV13,CASSPWGDSYEQYF
TRBJ2-7,.,TRBV7-6,CASSLASAGGYEQYF
TRBJ1-2,.,TRBV2,CASSLSGYGYTF
TRBJ2-1,.,TRBV29-1,CSVEVPDRGREQFF